The clone carrying this T cell receptor beta chain was seen a single time. Mouse germline and gene names are used. The DNA ends 1 residue before the CDR3 does, and the rest of the CDR3 is filled in from the germline J gene. Some clones are missing from TCRdb's copy, which holds only in-frame ones; the method was immunoSEQ multiplex PCR. Here the sample spans 8,000 or so clones, approximately 45% being singletons. The entry originates in a study of tissue T cells after allogeneic stem cell transplantation. With V trimmed by 2 bases and J by 2 bases, 3 bases remained unmatched. Germline V CDR1 and CDR2: SNHLY, FYNGKV (reference sequence). CDR3 length equals 16 residues. Time point of the sample: mouse harvest day 7 after allogeneic transplant. Each mouse received 10^7 T-cell-depleted marrow cells plus 10^6 splenic CD5+ T cells by tail vein.

The chain carries TRBV3 and TRBJ2-5, with 11 bases matching TRBD2. The specimen was skin. This TCR was recovered from a female BALB/c mouse given C57BL/6 T cells with graft-versus-host disease after an allogeneic hematopoietic cell transplant. The CDR3 is CASSLRTGGRQDTQYF. The DNA read from the CDR3 is TGTGCCAGCAGCTTAAGGACTGGGGGGCGCCAAGACACCCAGTAC.